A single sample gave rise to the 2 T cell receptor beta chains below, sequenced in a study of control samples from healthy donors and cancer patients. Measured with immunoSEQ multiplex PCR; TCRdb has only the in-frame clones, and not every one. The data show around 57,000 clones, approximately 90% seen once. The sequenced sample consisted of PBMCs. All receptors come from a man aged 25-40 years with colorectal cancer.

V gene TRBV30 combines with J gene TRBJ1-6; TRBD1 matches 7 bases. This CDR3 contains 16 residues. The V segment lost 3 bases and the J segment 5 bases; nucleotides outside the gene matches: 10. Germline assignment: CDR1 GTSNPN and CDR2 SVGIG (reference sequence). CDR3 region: CAWSQRTGVDNSPLHF. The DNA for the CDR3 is TGTGCCTGGAGCCAACGAACAGGGGTGGATAATTCACCCCTCCACTTT.

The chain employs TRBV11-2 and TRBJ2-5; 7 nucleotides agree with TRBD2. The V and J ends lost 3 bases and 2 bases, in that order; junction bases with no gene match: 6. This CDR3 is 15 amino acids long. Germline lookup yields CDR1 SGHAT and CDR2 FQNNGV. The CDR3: CASSFWGGDQETQYF. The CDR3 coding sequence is TGTGCCAGCAGCTTCTGGGGAGGGGATCAAGAGACCCAGTACTTC.